Each of the 11 T cell receptor beta chains below was sequenced from the same sample in a study of control samples from healthy donors and cancer patients. Measured with immunoSEQ multiplex PCR; TCRdb has only the in-frame clones, and not every one. In the table there are about 75,000 clones, roughly 84% of which are singletons. Material for sequencing was blood. These receptors all stem from a man aged 50 to 60 in good health.

This clone was seen only a few times. This rearrangement joins TRBV4-3 to TRBJ1-3, with D perhaps TRBD1 (5 bases). This CDR3 spans 17 amino acids. Germline assignment: CDR1 LGHNA and CDR2 YSLEER. Trimming pared 0 bases from V and 4 bases from J, leaving 16 bases between. The CDR3 bases are TGCGCCAGCAGCCAAGACTGGACACAGATGACAGGAAACACCATATATTTT. This encodes CASSQDWTQMTGNTIYF.

The gene calls are TRBV5-6 and TRBJ1-2; perhaps TRBD1 as D (5 bases). V was shortened by 4 bases and J by 7 bases, with 23 bases between the two germline ends. The CDR3 is 16 residues long. Germline assignment: CDR1 SGHDT and CDR2 YYEEEE. This chain's CDR3 is CASSTTRGQHRSGYTF. CDR3 bases: TGTGCCAGCAGCACCACCCGGGGCCAGCACCGCAGTGGCTACACCTTC.

V usage is TRBV10-3 and J usage is TRBJ2-7; TRBD1 aligns across 7 bases. The CDR3 has 12 residues. V was pared by 7 bases and J by 3 bases, with 3 bases of the junction left unmatched. In germline, CDR1 is ENHRY, CDR2 SYGVKD. In DNA form, the CDR3 reads TGTGCCATCAAGGCAGGGGGCTACGAGCAGTACTTC. Its translation is CAIKAGGYEQYF.

The V and J genes are TRBV29-1 and TRBJ2-1; D might be TRBD2 (5 bases). The CDR3 runs to 12 residues. The germline V gene has CDR1 SQVTM and CDR2 ANQGSEA. V was trimmed by 6 bases and J by 4 bases, leaving 10 bases between them. As DNA, the CDR3 is TGCAGCGTCTTACTAGGGTACAATGAGCAGTTCTTC. Encoded protein: CSVLLGYNEQFF.

The rearrangement uses TRBV7-2 and TRBJ2-1, with D unresolved. V dropped 5 bases and J dropped 0 bases, with 8 bases sitting between them. The CDR3 length is 14 residues. Germline V gives CDR1 SGHTA, CDR2 FQGNSA. The CDR3 sequence is CASSPRSSYNEQFF. CDR3 sequence (DNA): TGTGCCAGCAGCCCAAGAAGCTCCTACAATGAGCAGTTCTTC.

The chain has TRBV7-3 and TRBJ2-7; D possibly corresponds to TRBD1 (6 bases). The CDR3 runs 13 residues. From germline, CDR1 is SGHTA and CDR2 FQGTGA. The V end was cut by 6 bases, the J end by 2 bases, with 11 bases between. In DNA form, the CDR3 reads TGTGCCAGCAGTTTACAGGGACCCTACGAGCAGTACTTC. It yields the protein CASSLQGPYEQYF.

The rearrangement uses TRBV5-4 and TRBJ1-2; possible D gene TRBD1, 5 bases. V was pared by 0 bases and J by 2 bases, with 8 bases between. Germline V gene lookup returns CDR1 SGHNT and CDR2 YYREEE (reference sequence). This CDR3 region has 14 residues. DNA of the CDR3: TGTGCCAGCAGCTTGGCAGGGTCAAACTATGGCTACACCTTC. This sequence encodes CASSLAGSNYGYTF.

The rearrangement joins TRBV27 to TRBJ1-1, with TRBD1 identical over 8 bases. The CDR3 length is 15 residues. V was clipped by 4 bases and J by 5 bases; unmatched bases: 9. Looked up from germline, CDR1 is MNHEY and CDR2 is SMNVEV (reference sequence). The CDR3 DNA is TGTGCCAGCAGTTCGAGACAGGGGCTGGGTACTGAAGCTTTCTTT. Encoded protein: CASSSRQGLGTEAFF.

The genes are TRBV11-3 and TRBJ2-5; no definite D call. The CDR3 has 14 residues. Trimming shortened V by 0 bases and J by 1 base, and 6 bases separated the two germline ends. Germline V gene lookup returns CDR1 SGHNT and CDR2 YENEEA. DNA for the CDR3: TGTGCCAGCAGCTTAGAGGGGATCCAAGAGACCCAGTACTTC. Translated, it gives CASSLEGIQETQYF.

This clone was seen a single time. The chain employs TRBV11-2 and TRBJ2-1; the match to TRBD2 covers 11 bases. J gave up 6 bases and V 5 bases, and 6 bases lay outside the gene matches. CDR1 and CDR2 (germline): SGHAT, FQNNGV. The CDR3 contains 15 residues. The CDR3 sequence is CASSQGTSGTNEQFF. The CDR3 DNA reads TGTGCCAGCAGCCAGGGGACTAGCGGAACCAATGAGCAGTTCTTC.

This rearrangement joins TRBV12-3 or TRBV12-4 to TRBJ1-2; a possible D gene is TRBD1 (5 bases). There are 13 residues in the CDR3. V lost 3 bases, J lost 8 bases, and 13 bases lay in between. The CDR3 is CASSLGRQRGYTF. Written as DNA, the CDR3 is TGTGCCAGCAGTTTGGGGCGTCAGAGAGGCTACACCTTC.